The TCR beta chain described here comes from a study of T cells in tuberculosis. Study conclusions and caveats: Shorter CDR3-alpha in active tuberculosis partly drove smaller distances.

The CDR3 has 12 residues. The V and J ends lost 2 bases and 4 bases respectively, with 4 bases between them. In germline, CDR1 is SGHTA, CDR2 FQGNSA. Some clones are missing from TCRdb's copy, which holds only in-frame ones; the method was immunoSEQ multiplex PCR. Found here are approximately 28,000 clones, approximately 95% of them singletons; the top ten hold around 4.9%. This clone came up a few times. Its target is unknown. Other nucleotide sequences from this sample produce the same CDR3. The sequenced material came from PBMCs. This clonotype was sampled from a donor between 5 and 29 years old with latent tuberculosis or without tuberculosis infection. The V gene is TRBV7-2, the J gene TRBJ2-3; no clear D. The CDR3: CASSLYSDTQYF. In nucleotides, the CDR3 is TGTGCCAGCAGCTTATACTCAGATACGCAGTATTTT.